This T cell receptor (beta chain) derives from a study of metastatic and nonmetastatic thyroid tumors. Study overall: Across peripheral blood and tumor or nodule tissue samples taken from malignant and benign thyroid patients, the repertoires were compared with one another. Overall study findings and caveats: For both blood and tumor, malignant thyroid tumors reportedly showed significantly higher TCR beta diversity than benign nodules did.

The CDR3 length is 15 residues. Remarks on this clone: The antigen remains unidentified. At one end the junction does not follow the germline gene, possibly because of a read error.

Thyroid surgery was preceded by no treatment in any patient. As originally analysed: CDR3 was compared across clinicopathological groups, and the resulting differences were used to build a distant-metastasis classifier for papillary thyroid cancer. Via MiXCR, TCRdb re-called the PCR reads. The V and J calls come from TCRdb's annotation, not from the publication. The repertoire holds some 41,000 clones, less than 35% seen once, with 9.9% in the top ten. The source is a male donor with papillary thyroid cancer or a benign thyroid nodule (not recorded which). Some clones in this sample may be carry-over from other donors' samples. The sequencing input was blood. V and J are TRBV12-3 or TRBV12-4 and TRBJ2-1; TRBD2 matches 7 bases. CDR3 region: CASSHTSVRPHELFF. The CDR3 DNA follows: TGTGCCAGCAGTCATACTAGCGTGAGACCCCATGAGCTGTTCTTC.